This T cell receptor (beta chain) was recorded in a study of Ad26.COV2.S vaccination and SARS-CoV-2 variants (dated by TCRdb to the early 2020s). About the full investigation: Donors in the vaccine arm were drawn from COV1001, a multicentre, randomized, double-blind, placebo-controlled phase I-IIa trial testing Ad26.COV2.S in healthy adults. Ad26.COV2.S was administered intramuscularly at 5 x 10^10 or 1 x 10^11 viral particles, either as a single shot or as two shots given 56 days apart. The specificity and breadth of SARS-CoV-2-reactive T cell receptors after Ad26.COV2.S vaccination were assessed by TCRbeta repertoire sequencing. The TCR-sequenced set comprised about 30 samples: approximately 19 Ad26.COV2.S vaccine recipients, 5 placebo recipients and 8 SARS-CoV-2 convalescent individuals. Trial participants were randomized into five groups of five: low-dose or high-dose Ad26.COV2.S given once or twice, or placebo on both occasions. Investigators remained blinded to trial group allocation during experiments and outcome assessment.

V is clipped by 2 bases and J by 1 base, and the sequence between their germline boundaries is 22 bases long. From its cysteine to its phenylalanine, the CDR3 spans 19 amino acids. Just CDR3 DNA is preserved here, 57 bases in frame from base 1. From a lookup of the germline V gene (reference sequence), CDR1 and CDR2 are LNHDA and SQIVND. The immunoSEQ Assay was used to sequence TCRbeta CDR3 regions. After extraction, genomic DNA underwent amplification by bias-controlled multiplex PCR, followed by high-throughput sequencing. Processing in the source paper ran as follows. To quantify the absolute abundance of every unique TCRbeta CDR3 region, sequences were collapsed and filtered. Usable DNA was measured by amplifying reference genes present in all nucleated cells, and TCRbeta template counts were normalized to that usable DNA to estimate T cell fraction. Repertoire TCRs were annotated as SARS-CoV-2-specific by exact matching of V gene, CDR3 amino acid sequence and J gene to a known reactive TCR set. MIRA supplied the reference SARS-CoV-2 TCR set, which was filtered for enrichment in COVID-19-positive ImmuneCODE repertoires so that public or cross-reactive TCRs were removed. Using the MIRA antigens, annotated TCRs were further analysed by specific ORF or by position within an ORF. Depth was the summed frequency of annotated unique rearrangements, while breadth was defined as annotated unique rearrangements over total unique productive rearrangements. Two-sided Wilcoxon rank-sum tests were applied when comparing TCR breadth between groups. TCRdb limited this immuneACCESS table to in-frame rearrangements with V and J called. A share of clones is missing; checked studies link under half to unresolved V genes, and the rest is unexplained. D and trimming were read from the DNA, whereas the V and J calls and clone size are those reported in that table. This sample has some 420,000 clones in its table, and roughly 88% of those were observed once. 3.5% to 4% of the sample comes from the top ten.

What the research found in general, with its limitations: After vaccination, spike-specific CD8+ and CD4+ T cell responses were reported to show substantial breadth. Comparable non-spike TCR breadth was observed between vaccine and placebo recipients, consistent with only spike being contained in the vaccine. Comparing responses between vaccine doses or regimens was not something the study was powered to do. Spike-specific TCR breadth was higher in Ad26.COV2.S recipients than in placebo recipients (P = 0.0014). The authors noted that total T cell responses may have been underestimated by the TCR breadth and depth analyses.

Comment on this clone: It lacks a known antigen. No qualities accompany the bases; no much larger clone lies one base away.

Reading the label with the study, this specimen's treatment or condition is: about 20 received Ad26.COV2.S at low or high dose, single or two shots; roughly five received placebo; per-sample allocation not given. For vaccine and placebo recipients, the sequenced repertoires came from samples collected on day 63 after the first injection. Between 29 July and 7 August 2020, Cohort 1b enrolled around 25 adults aged 18-55 years at one site in Boston, USA. Ad26.COV2.S was a replication-incompetent adenovirus type 26 vector expressing a prefusion-stabilized SARS-CoV-2 spike protein from the original Wuhan strain.

This material consisted of peripheral blood, taken in a trial of Ad26.COV2.S vaccine versus placebo. The TCR sequence derives from a person between 18 and 59 years old who received the Ad26.COV2.S COVID-19 vaccine or a placebo. The sequence is built from TRBV19 and TRBJ2-3, with the D gene tentatively TRBD1 or TRBD2, based on 5 matching bases in each. The CDR3 protein: CASSIKSLWGNFRTDTQYF. The DNA sequence is as follows: TGTGCCAGTAGTATAAAATCGTTGTGGGGGAACTTTCGCACAGATACGCAGTATTTT.